The T cell receptor (beta chain) described here comes from a study of radiotherapy plus CTLA-4 blockade in lung cancer. For the study at large: The study recorded objective responses in roughly 20% of patients and disease control in 31%. Findings and limits, study-wide: Early blood T cell clone dynamics reportedly forecast response best, with interferon-beta.

The CDR3 totals 13 residues. Per the germline V gene, CDR1 is MGHRA and CDR2 is YSYEKL. Trimming left V 3 bases short and J 5 bases short, with 9 bases between. TCRdb keeps only in-frame clones here, not all; method: immunoSEQ multiplex PCR. Among over 80,000 clones listed, 83% were seen once. Turning to this clone: Its specificity is unknown.

The sequence was collected from a human donor with non-small cell lung cancer who had stable disease on radiotherapy plus ipilimumab. The specimen comprised peripheral blood, sampled from a patient treated with radiotherapy plus ipilimumab. The gene calls are TRBV4-1 and TRBJ2-3; D remains unclear. The CDR3 bases are TGCGCCAGCAGCCAGAGCCCTGTAGATACGCAGTATTTT. Translation: CASSQSPVDTQYF.